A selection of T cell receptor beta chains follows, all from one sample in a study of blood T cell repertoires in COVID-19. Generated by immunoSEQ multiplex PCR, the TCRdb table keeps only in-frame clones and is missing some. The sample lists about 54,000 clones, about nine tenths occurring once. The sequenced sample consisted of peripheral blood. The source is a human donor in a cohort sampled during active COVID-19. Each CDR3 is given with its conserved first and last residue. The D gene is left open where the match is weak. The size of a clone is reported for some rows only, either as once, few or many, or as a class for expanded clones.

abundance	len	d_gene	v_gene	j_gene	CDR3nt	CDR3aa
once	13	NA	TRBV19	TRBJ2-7	TGTGCCAGTAGTATTACGGGGAGGCACGAGCAGTACTTC	CASSITGRHEQYF
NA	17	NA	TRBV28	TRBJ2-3	TGTGCCAGCAGTTTATTTTCGGGAACATTTAGCACAGATACGCAGTATTTT	CASSLFSGTFSTDTQYF
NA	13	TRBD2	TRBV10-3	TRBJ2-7	TGTGCCATCGGGACTAGCGATGCCTACGAGCAGTACTTC	CAIGTSDAYEQYF
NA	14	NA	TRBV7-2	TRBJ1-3	TGTGCCAGCAGCTTAAGGGAGGCGGGAAACACCATATATTTT	CASSLREAGNTIYF
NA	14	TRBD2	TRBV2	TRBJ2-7	TGTGCCAGCAGTGTTGCGGGAGGGCCGGAAGAGCAGTACTTC	CASSVAGGPEEQYF
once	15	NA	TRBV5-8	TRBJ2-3	TGTGCCAGCAGCTGGGGAGGGGGGCCTCCAGATACGCAGTATTTT	CASSWGGGPPDTQYF
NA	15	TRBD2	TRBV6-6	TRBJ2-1	TGTGCCAGCAGCTCGACTAGCGGGAGAAGGCTGTTACAGTTCTTC	CASSSTSGRRLLQFF
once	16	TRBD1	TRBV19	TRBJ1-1	TGTGCCAGTAGTCTCCGGGACAGGGGGCTTCCGACTGAAGCTTTCTTT	CASSLRDRGLPTEAFF
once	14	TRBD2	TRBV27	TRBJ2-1	TGTGCCAGCAGTCGACTAGCGGGAGACGATGAGCAGTTCTTC	CASSRLAGDDEQFF
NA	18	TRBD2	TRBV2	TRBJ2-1	TGTGCCAGCAGTGGTTGGGGTGGAGGGCGGGGGGTATACAATGAGCAGTTCTTC	CASSGWGGGRGVYNEQFF
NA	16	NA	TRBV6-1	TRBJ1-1	TGTGCCAGCAGTGAAACAATTCAGCGGCGGAACACTGAAGCTTTCTTT	CASSETIQRRNTEAFF
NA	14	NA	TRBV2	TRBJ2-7	TGTGCCAGCGGTTCAACAGGTTCCGTCTACGAGCAGTACTTC	CASGSTGSVYEQYF
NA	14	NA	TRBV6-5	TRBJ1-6	TGTGCCAGCAATGCGGCGGGCCATAATTCACCCCTCCACTTT	CASNAAGHNSPLHF
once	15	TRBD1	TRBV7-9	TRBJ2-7	TGTGCCAGCAGCGCCGGGACAGGGCGTTTGTACGAGCAGTACTTC	CASSAGTGRLYEQYF
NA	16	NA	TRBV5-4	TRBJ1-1	TGTGCCAGCAGCTCCCTACTTGAACCACTGAACACTGAAGCTTTCTTT	CASSSLLEPLNTEAFF
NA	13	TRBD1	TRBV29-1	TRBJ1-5	TGCAGCGCGGGACAGGCTAGCAATCAGCCCCAGCATTTT	CSAGQASNQPQHF
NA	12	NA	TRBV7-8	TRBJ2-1	TGTGCCAGCAGCTCTTATTTGAATGAGCAGTTCTTC	CASSSYLNEQFF
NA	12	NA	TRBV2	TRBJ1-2	TGTGCCAGCAGTGAAACGGACTATGGCTACACCTTC	CASSETDYGYTF
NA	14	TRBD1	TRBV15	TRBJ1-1	TGTGCCACCAGCAGAGACCCACAGGGGACTGAAGCTTTCTTT	CATSRDPQGTEAFF
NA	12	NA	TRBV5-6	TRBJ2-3	TGTGCCAGCAGCTCGGACTTCCATACGCAGTATTTT	CASSSDFHTQYF
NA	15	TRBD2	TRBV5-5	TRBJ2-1	TGTGCCAGCGGCCTCGGACGGGGGGGCCGGGGTGAGCAGTTCTTC	CASGLGRGGRGEQFF
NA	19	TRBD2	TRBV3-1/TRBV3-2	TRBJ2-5	TGTGCCAGCAGCCAAGCGGAGAGGGCTAGCGGGGGTTGGCAAGAGACCCAGTACTTC	CASSQAERASGGWQETQYF
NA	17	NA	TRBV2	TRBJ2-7	TGTGCCAGCTTCGTTGTTTTGGCGGGACAGAAACTATACGAGCAGTACTTC	CASFVVLAGQKLYEQYF
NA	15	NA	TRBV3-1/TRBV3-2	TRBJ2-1	TGTGCCAGCAGCCAAGGAGGGGGACCCCGCAATGAGCAGTTCTTC	CASSQGGGPRNEQFF
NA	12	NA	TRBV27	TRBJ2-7	TGTGCCAGCCACGGGAGTATCTACGAGCAGTACTTC	CASHGSIYEQYF
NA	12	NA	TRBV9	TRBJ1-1	TGTGCCAGCAGCGTAGAAGGAGGGATGGCTTTCTTT	CASSVEGGMAFF
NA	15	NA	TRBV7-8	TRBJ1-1	TGTGCCAGCAGCTCTCCTAAGACCCAAGAGGGTGAAGCTTTCTTT	CASSSPKTQEGEAFF
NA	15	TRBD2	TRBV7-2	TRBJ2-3	TGTGCCAGCAGCTCCCGACTAGCGGGCACAGATACGCAGTATTTT	CASSSRLAGTDTQYF
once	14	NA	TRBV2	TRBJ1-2	TGTGCCAGCAGTGAAAGGCAGGGCTTATATGGCTACACCTTC	CASSERQGLYGYTF
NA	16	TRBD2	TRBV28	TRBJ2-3	TGTGCCAGCAGCGGACTAGCGGGAGGCCCCGCAGATACGCAGTATTTT	CASSGLAGGPADTQYF
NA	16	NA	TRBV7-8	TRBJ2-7	TGTGCCAGCAGCAGACGCCGGGACACCCTCCGCGACGAGCAGTACTTC	CASSRRRDTLRDEQYF
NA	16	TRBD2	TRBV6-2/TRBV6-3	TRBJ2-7	TGTGCCAGCAGTTACTCGACCCTAGCGGATTCCTACGAGCAGTACTTC	CASSYSTLADSYEQYF
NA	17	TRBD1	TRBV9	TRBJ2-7	TGTGCCAGCAGCGTAGCTACTCGTGGGACAGGGACCGACGAGCAGTACTTC	CASSVATRGTGTDEQYF
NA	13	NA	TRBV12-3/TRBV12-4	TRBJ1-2	TGTGCCAGCAGTCGAGCTTTTCCCCGTGGCTACACCTTC	CASSRAFPRGYTF
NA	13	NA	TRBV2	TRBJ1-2	TGTGCCAGCAGCGTGCGGTCAGACTATGGCTACACCTTC	CASSVRSDYGYTF
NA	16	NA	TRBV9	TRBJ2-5	TGTGCCAGCAGCGTAGAGGAGGGAGCGCCACAAGAGACCCAGTACTTC	CASSVEEGAPQETQYF
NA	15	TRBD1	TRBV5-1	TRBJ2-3	TGCGCCAGCAGCTCGGGGACAGGACCCACAGATACGCAGTATTTT	CASSSGTGPTDTQYF
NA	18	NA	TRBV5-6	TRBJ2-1	TGTGCCAGCAGCTTGGGGCGACAGGATTTGGGCCGTAATAATGAGCAGTTCTTC	CASSLGRQDLGRNNEQFF
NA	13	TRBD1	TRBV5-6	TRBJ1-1	TGTGCCAGCAAAAAGACCGGGACAGGGTTGGCTTTCTTT	CASKKTGTGLAFF
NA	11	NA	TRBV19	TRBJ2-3	TGTGCCAGTAGTAATGGCCTTACGCAGTATTTT	CASSNGLTQYF
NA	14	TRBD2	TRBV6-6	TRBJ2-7	TGTGCCAGCAGTGCCGGGACTAGCGGGCACGAGCAGTACTTC	CASSAGTSGHEQYF
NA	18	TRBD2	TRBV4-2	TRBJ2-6	TGTGCCAGCAGCCAACTGGGACTAGCGGGGGATAAGGCCAACGTCCTGACTTTC	CASSQLGLAGDKANVLTF
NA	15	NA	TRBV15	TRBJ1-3	TGTGCCACCAGGAACCGGGACAACTCTGGAAACACCATATATTTT	CATRNRDNSGNTIYF
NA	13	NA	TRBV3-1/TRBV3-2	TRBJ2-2	TGTGCCAGCAGCCAAGGCGCCAACCTAAACCTGTTTTTT	CASSQGANLNLFF
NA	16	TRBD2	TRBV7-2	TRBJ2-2	TGTGCCAGCAGCTTAACGGGAGGGCCGAGGACCGGGGAGCTGTTTTTT	CASSLTGGPRTGELFF
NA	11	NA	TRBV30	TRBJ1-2	TGTGCCTGGAGTAACGGGTACGGCTACACCTTC	CAWSNGYGYTF
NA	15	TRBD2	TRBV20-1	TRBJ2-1	TGCAGTGCTAGTAGGGGACTAGCGGATTACAATGAGCAGTTCTTC	CSASRGLADYNEQFF
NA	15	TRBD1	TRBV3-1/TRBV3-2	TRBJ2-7	TGTGCCAGCAGCCTACGGGACAGGAGCTCCTACGAGCAGTACTTC	CASSLRDRSSYEQYF